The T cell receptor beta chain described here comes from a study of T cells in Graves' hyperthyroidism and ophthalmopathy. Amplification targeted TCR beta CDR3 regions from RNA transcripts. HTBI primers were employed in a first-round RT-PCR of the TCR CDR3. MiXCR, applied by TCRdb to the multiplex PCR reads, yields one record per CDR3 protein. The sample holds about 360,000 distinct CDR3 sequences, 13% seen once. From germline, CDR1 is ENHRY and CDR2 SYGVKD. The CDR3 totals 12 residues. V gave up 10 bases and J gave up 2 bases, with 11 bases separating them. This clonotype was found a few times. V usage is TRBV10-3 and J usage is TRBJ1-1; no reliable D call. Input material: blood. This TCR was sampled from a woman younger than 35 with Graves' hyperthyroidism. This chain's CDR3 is CATKSRNTEAFF. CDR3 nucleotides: TGTGCCACCAAATCCAGAAACACTGAAGCTTTCTTT.